The entry below gives a single T cell receptor (beta chain) sequence along with its context. Antigen unknown. The germline V gene encodes CDR1 MNHEY and CDR2 SMNVEV (reference sequence). The CDR3 runs 16 residues. Trimming removed 4 bases at V and 3 bases at J, with 19 bases between. The data were obtained in a study of blood T cells in healthy people across ages. Study outcomes and limitations: The fall in TCR beta diversity per million T cells was roughly linear with age.

A second PCR, run for about 7 to 12 cycles, used a sample-barcoded 5' primer plus a J-beta primer mix. Each cDNA molecule received a tag from a template-switch adaptor that had 12 random nucleotides. Via MiXCR, TCRdb re-called the 5' RACE reads, giving one row per CDR3 protein. Of 800,000 to 950,000 distinct CDR3 sequences listed, 45% to 50% are singletons. Researchers collected 9.5 to 10 milliliters of peripheral blood from every single donor. The clonotype was recovered from a man aged 25-45 years in good health. V gene TRBV27 combines with J gene TRBJ2-7; the D call may be TRBD1 or TRBD2 (5 bases each). The source material was blood. This CDR3 is CASSSQVGRRGYEQYF. The CDR3 DNA sequence: TGTGCCAGCAGTTCCCAGGTAGGGAGAAGGGGCTACGAGCAGTACTTC.